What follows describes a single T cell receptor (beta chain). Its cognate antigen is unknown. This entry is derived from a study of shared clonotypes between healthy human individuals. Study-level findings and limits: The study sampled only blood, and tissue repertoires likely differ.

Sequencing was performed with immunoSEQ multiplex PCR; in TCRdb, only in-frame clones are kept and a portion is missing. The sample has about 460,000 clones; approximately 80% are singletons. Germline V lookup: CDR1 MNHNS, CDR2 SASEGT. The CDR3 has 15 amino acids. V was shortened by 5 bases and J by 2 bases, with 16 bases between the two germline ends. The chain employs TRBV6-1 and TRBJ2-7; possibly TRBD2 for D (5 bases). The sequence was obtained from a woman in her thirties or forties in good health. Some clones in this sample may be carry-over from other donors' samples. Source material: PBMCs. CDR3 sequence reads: CASSPQVGETYEQYF. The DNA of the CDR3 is TGTGCCAGCAGTCCCCAGGTTGGGGAGACCTACGAGCAGTACTTC.